The rows below give T cell receptor beta chains drawn from one sample of a study of blood T cell repertoires in COVID-19. Assay used: immunoSEQ multiplex PCR; TCRdb lists only in-frame clones, some missing. The repertoire holds about 170,000 clones, with less than 85% as singletons. Input material: peripheral blood. The receptors come from a human donor with acute or convalescent COVID-19. The donor label of this sample is uncertain. Both conserved end residues are part of each CDR3. A D gene is named only where the DNA matches it firmly.

D	V	J	CDR3
TRBD1	TRBV4-3	TRBJ1-5	CASSQDLFRGRTNQPQHF
-	TRBV5-1	TRBJ2-7	CASSEIEGSYEQYF
-	TRBV3-1/TRBV3-2	TRBJ1-5	CASSYNSFNQPQHF
TRBD1	TRBV7-2	TRBJ2-5	CASSQDRVGKETQYF
-	TRBV18	TRBJ2-7	CASSPGLEQYF
TRBD1	TRBV30	TRBJ1-5	CAWSMGQTDQPQHF
TRBD1	TRBV3-1/TRBV3-2	TRBJ1-4	CASSHGDGTGEEKLFF
-	TRBV20-1	TRBJ1-2	CSSVIPGKGDF
-	TRBV5-1	TRBJ1-1	CATRSGAGTEAFF
TRBD2	TRBV11-2	TRBJ2-5	CASSGKLAGKETQYF
-	TRBV13	TRBJ2-4	CASSPQGTNIQYF
-	TRBV18	TRBJ1-2	CASSPRSDRANYGYTF
TRBD1	TRBV4-2	TRBJ1-1	CASSQTQGGNTEAFF
-	TRBV30	TRBJ1-4	CAWSEWEGSEKLFF
TRBD1	TRBV27	TRBJ1-1	CASRNRGEIAFF
TRBD1	TRBV5-1	TRBJ1-4	CASSLRQGMEKLFF
-	TRBV9	TRBJ2-2	CASSVVSGELFF
-	TRBV18	TRBJ2-3	CASSPAGLDTQYF
TRBD2	TRBV12-3/TRBV12-4	TRBJ2-3	CASSARSGGYGF
-	TRBV6-5	TRBJ2-1	CASSKQGINEQFF
TRBD2	TRBV6-1	TRBJ2-6	CASSERLAGSGANVLTF
TRBD1	TRBV5-1	TRBJ2-3	CASSIGQGGDTQYF
-	TRBV20-1	TRBJ1-2	CSAGQGESYTF
TRBD2	TRBV10-2	TRBJ2-1	CASTLAGGYNEQFF
TRBD1	TRBV3-1/TRBV3-2	TRBJ1-5	CASRPRGVQGADNQPQHF
-	TRBV30	TRBJ2-7	CAWSVSPGDYEQYF
TRBD2	TRBV13	TRBJ2-1	CASSLVRGGEQFF
TRBD1	TRBV6-5	TRBJ1-2	CASSRQGANYGYTF
-	TRBV7-6	TRBJ2-1	CASSLVSLELAGGPGDEQFF
-	TRBV3-1/TRBV3-2	TRBJ2-3	CASSQGELRTDTQYF
TRBD1	TRBV2	TRBJ1-5	CASGQGPFFNQPQHF
-	TRBV4-2	TRBJ2-7	CASSQDLPRGAGFYEQYF
TRBD2	TRBV14	TRBJ2-3	CASSQDYRGGRDTQYF
-	TRBV7-3	TRBJ2-2	CASSLKIPKGTNTGELFF